These 14 T cell receptor beta chains came from one sample sequenced in a study of blood T cell repertoires in COVID-19. Repertoires were generated with immunoSEQ multiplex PCR, while TCRdb's copy carries only in-frame clones and drops some. The sample lists 200,000 or so clones; about 80% were seen once. The sample was PBMCs or T cells enriched from blood (not recorded which). Receptors originate from a man between 35 and 55 years old who had recovered from COVID-19.

The chain is built from TRBV20-1 and TRBJ2-1, with D tentatively TRBD1 (5 bases). Trimming shortened V by 6 bases and J by 6 bases, and 6 bases separated the two germline ends. The CDR3 runs 10 residues. Germline V gene data show CDR1 as DFQATT and CDR2 as SNEGSKA (reference sequence). The CDR3 coding sequence is TGCAGTGCCCAGGGCAATGAGCAGTTCTTC. It specifies CSAQGNEQFF.

The chain has TRBV29-1 and TRBJ1-2; TRBD1 matches at 7 bases. In germline, CDR1 is SQVTM, CDR2 ANQGSEA. With V trimmed by 6 bases and J by 3 bases, 4 bases remained unmatched. This CDR3 has 12 residues. The CDR3 region has the DNA TGCAGCGTGAGGGGGCATGACTATGGCTACACCTTC. Translated: CSVRGHDYGYTF.

This chain links TRBV7-6 with TRBJ2-3; D may be TRBD1 (6 bases). Germline V gives CDR1 SGHVS, CDR2 FNYEAQ. The CDR3 runs to 15 residues. V was pared by 5 bases and J by 4 bases, with 16 bases between. CDR3 DNA sequence: TGTGCCAGCAGCCCAAGTACCAGGGGCGCAGATACGCAGTATTTT. Its translation is CASSPSTRGADTQYF. Full variable domain (missing parts from reference TRBV7-6 and TRBJ2-3): GAGVSQSPRYKVTKRGQDVALRCDPISGHVSLYWYRQALGQGPEFLTYFNYEAQQDKSGLPNDRFSAERPEGSISTLTIQRTEQRDSAMYRCASSPSTRGADTQYFGPGTRLTVL.

A word on this clone: The sample carries other DNA sequences with the same CDR3. V is TRBV7-2 and J is TRBJ2-5; 13 bases align to TRBD2. Germline V gives CDR1 SGHTA, CDR2 FQGNSA. Trimming took 4 bases from V and 4 from J; bases not matched to a gene: 3. The CDR3 consists of 15 residues. Written as DNA, the CDR3 is TGTGCCAGCAGCTCTAGGACTAGCGGGGGAGAGACCCAGTACTTC. Translating it yields CASSSRTSGGETQYF.

The chain has TRBV5-6 and TRBJ2-3; the D is unclear. Germline loops: CDR1 SGHDT, CDR2 YYEEEE. The V end was cut by 0 bases, the J end by 0 bases, with 8 bases between. The CDR3 contains 15 residues. For the CDR3, the DNA is TGTGCCAGCAGCTTGGCCTCCCGTAGCACAGATACGCAGTATTTT. Translation gives CASSLASRSTDTQYF.

The chain combines TRBV3-1 (or the pseudogene TRBV3-2) with TRBJ2-6, with 9 positions matching TRBD1. Germline CDR1 reads LGHDT; CDR2 reads YNNKEL (reference sequence). V lost 3 bases, J lost 3 bases, and 21 bases stayed unmatched. The CDR3 runs to 22 residues. CDR3 region: CASSQALGKPGQGPRGANVLTF. DNA for the CDR3: TGTGCCAGCAGCCAGGCCTTAGGGAAGCCGGGACAGGGCCCTCGTGGGGCCAACGTCCTGACTTTC.

The rearrangement joins TRBV5-1 to TRBJ1-1; 10 positions match TRBD1. Per the germline V gene, CDR1 is SGHRS and CDR2 is YFSETQ. The V segment lost 3 bases and the J segment 0 bases; nucleotides outside the gene matches: 2. There are 15 residues in the CDR3. CDR3 coding DNA: TGCGCCAGCAGCTGGGGACAGGGGATGAACACTGAAGCTTTCTTT. It specifies CASSWGQGMNTEAFF.

J is TRBJ1-2 and V is TRBV29-1; D is possibly TRBD1 (6 bases). The CDR3 extends over 11 amino acids. Per the germline V gene, CDR1 is SQVTM and CDR2 is ANQGSEA. Trimming removed 5 bases from V and 6 bases from J, with 10 bases in between. CDR3 protein: CSVSRGNGYTF. As DNA, the CDR3 is TGCAGCGTTTCCAGGGGTAATGGCTACACCTTC.

This chain connects TRBV7-6 to TRBJ2-1; 9 positions agree with TRBD1. The V gene's germline CDR1 is SGHVS and CDR2 FNYEAQ. V shed 4 bases and J 4 bases; nucleotides not matched to a gene: 5. The CDR3 runs 15 residues. CDR3 DNA: TGTGCCAGCAGCTCCGGGACAGGGTTTTACAATGAGCAGTTCTTC. The encoded protein is CASSSGTGFYNEQFF.

J is TRBJ2-6 and V is TRBV10-3; possibly TRBD2 for D (6 bases). Per the germline V gene, CDR1 is ENHRY and CDR2 is SYGVKD. This CDR3 has 18 residues. Trimming took 6 bases from V and 0 from J, leaving 18 bases between them. This CDR3 reads CAIRPGGGQSSGANVLTF. The CDR3 DNA reads as TGTGCCATCAGACCCGGTGGAGGGCAAAGCTCTGGGGCCAACGTCCTGACTTTC.

The chain couples TRBV28 to TRBJ2-2; 8 nucleotides line up with TRBD1. The germline V gene encodes CDR1 MDHEN and CDR2 SYDVKM. The ends lost 5 bases at V and 5 bases at J; junction bases unmatched: 1. The CDR3 length is 13 residues. The CDR3: CASSRQGTGELFF. In DNA, the CDR3 is TGTGCCAGCAGTCGACAGGGGACCGGGGAGCTGTTTTTT.

The chain uses TRBV19 and TRBJ1-1; D is uncertain. V shed 3 bases and J shed 2 bases, with 7 bases lying between them. The CDR3 extends over 13 amino acids. Germline V CDR1 and CDR2: LNHDA, SQIVND (reference sequence). CDR3 residues: CASSMARNTEAFF. The CDR3 DNA reads TGTGCCAGTAGTATGGCCAGAAACACTGAAGCTTTCTTT. The full variable domain, its missing parts supplied by reference TRBV19 and TRBJ1-1, is DGGITQSPKYLFRKEGQNVTLSCEQNLNHDAMYWYRQDPGQGLRLIYYSQIVNDFQKGDIAEGYSVSREKKESFPLTVTSAQKNPTAFYLCASSMARNTEAFFGQGTRLTVV.

The chain is built from TRBV3-1 (or the pseudogene TRBV3-2) and TRBJ2-2; 9 positions agree with TRBD2. Germline V gives CDR1 LGHDT, CDR2 YNNKEL (reference sequence). This CDR3 has 18 amino acids. The trim removed 5 bases at V and 3 bases at J, leaving 13 bases unmatched. The CDR3 region has the DNA TGTGCCAGCAGCGGACTAGCGACACACTCAAAGGACACCGGGGAGCTGTTTTTT. It is translated as CASSGLATHSKDTGELFF.

The chain carries TRBV4-1 and TRBJ1-1; 7 bases are shared with TRBD1. There are 16 residues in the CDR3. CDR1 is MGHRA and CDR2 is YSYEKL in the germline V gene. V shed 3 bases, J shed 3 bases, and the junction held 10 bases outside the gene matches. In nucleotides, the CDR3 is TGCGCCAGCAGCCACCCTCAAAGGGACAGAGACACTGAAGCTTTCTTT. This gives the protein CASSHPQRDRDTEAFF.